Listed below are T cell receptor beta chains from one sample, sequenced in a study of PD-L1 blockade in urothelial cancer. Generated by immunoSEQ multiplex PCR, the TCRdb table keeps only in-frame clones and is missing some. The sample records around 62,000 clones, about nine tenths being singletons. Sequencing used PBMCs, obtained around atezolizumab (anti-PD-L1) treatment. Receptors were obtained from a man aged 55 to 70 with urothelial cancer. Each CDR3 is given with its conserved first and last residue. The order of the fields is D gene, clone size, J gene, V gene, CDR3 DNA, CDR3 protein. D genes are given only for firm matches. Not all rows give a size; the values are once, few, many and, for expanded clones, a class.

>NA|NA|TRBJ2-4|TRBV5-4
TGTGCCAGCAGCTTGGGAGGGCCTCTCGCCAAAAACATTCAGTACTTC
CASSLGGPLAKNIQYF
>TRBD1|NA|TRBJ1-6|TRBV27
TGTGCCAGCAGTTTTTCCGCAGGGGGACATTCACCCCTCCACTTT
CASSFSAGGHSPLHF
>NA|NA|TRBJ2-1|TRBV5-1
TGCGCCAGCAAAATTGAGGAAAGCTCCTACAATGAGCAGTTCTTC
CASKIEESSYNEQFF
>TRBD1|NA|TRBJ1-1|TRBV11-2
TGTGCCAGCAGCTTAGCCATAACAGGGGGCCGCACTGAAGCTTTCTTT
CASSLAITGGRTEAFF
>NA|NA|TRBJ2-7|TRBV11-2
TGTGCCAGCAGCTTGGACGGACTTCTTGCCTACGAGCAGTACTTC
CASSLDGLLAYEQYF
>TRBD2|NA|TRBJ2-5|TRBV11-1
TGTGCCAGCAGCTTACAACCGGGACTAGAAAAGACCCAGTACTTC
CASSLQPGLEKTQYF
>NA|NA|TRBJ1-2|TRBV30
TGTGCCTGGAGTGTATACTTAGGAGCCTACACCTTC
CAWSVYLGAYTF
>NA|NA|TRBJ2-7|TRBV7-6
TGTGCCAGCAGCCTGGACACCGAGCAGTACTTC
CASSLDTEQYF
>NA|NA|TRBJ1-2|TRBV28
TGTGCCAGCAGTTTATCAGGGGCATCTAACTATGGCTACACCTTC
CASSLSGASNYGYTF
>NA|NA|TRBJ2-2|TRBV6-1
TGTGCCAGCAGAACAGGGGGGGGGACCGGGGAGCTGTTTTTT
CASRTGGGTGELFF
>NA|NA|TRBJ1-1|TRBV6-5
TGTGCCAGCAGTCGCCGGGACAAGGGGAACACTGAAGCTTTCTTT
CASSRRDKGNTEAFF
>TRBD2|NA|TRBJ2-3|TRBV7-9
TGTGCCAGCAGCTTAGGAGTTCCGGGACTAGCGGGAGAAACGCAGTATTTT
CASSLGVPGLAGETQYF
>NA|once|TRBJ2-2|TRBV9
TGTGCCAGCAGCGTAGAGATAGCACCCGGGGAGCTGTTTTTT
CASSVEIAPGELFF
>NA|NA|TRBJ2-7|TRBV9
TGTGCCAGCAGCGCCTCTTCTTACGAGCAGTACTTC
CASSASSYEQYF
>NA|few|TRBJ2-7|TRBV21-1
TGTGCCAGCAACCGAGTAGGTGGACAGACCCTCTACGAGCAGTACTTC
CASNRVGGQTLYEQYF
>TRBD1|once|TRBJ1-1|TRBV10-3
TGTGCCATCAGTGCCAGGGACAGGGACACTGAAGCTTTCTTT
CAISARDRDTEAFF
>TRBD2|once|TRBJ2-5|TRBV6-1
TGTGCCAGCATTGGAAAGGTACGGGAGGGAGAGACCCAGTACTTC
CASIGKVREGETQYF